One and the same sample provided the 20 T cell receptor beta chains below, sequenced in a study of T cells in Graves' hyperthyroidism and ophthalmopathy. Template material for amplifying TCR beta CDR3 regions consisted of RNA transcripts. Primed by the HTBI set, a first-round RT-PCR was run on the TCR CDR3. TCRdb called the multiplex PCR reads again in MiXCR, with one record for every CDR3 protein. The table lists around 500,000 distinct CDR3 sequences, under 15% of them singletons. The specimen was blood. The receptor set was obtained from a woman younger than 30 with Graves' hyperthyroidism.

In its sample, this clonotype was seen many times. This sequence joins TRBV3-1 and TRBJ2-1, with D maybe TRBD2 (6 bases). The CDR3 is made up of 14 amino acids. V lost 4 bases and J 3 bases, leaving 10 bases between the germline ends. Per the germline V gene, CDR1 is LGHDT and CDR2 is YNNKEL (reference sequence). CDR3 sequence: CASSRSSDYNEQFF. The CDR3 coding sequence is TGTGCCAGCAGCCGGTCTAGCGACTACAATGAGCAGTTCTTC.

This clonotype was seen many times. The V gene is TRBV9, the J gene TRBJ1-3; D gene unclear. CDR3 length: 15 amino acids. V was trimmed by 5 bases and J by 3 bases, leaving 15 bases between them. The germline V gene encodes CDR1 SGDLS and CDR2 YYNGEE. CDR3 loop: CASSNPLGYGNTIYF. The CDR3 nucleotides read TGTGCCAGCAGTAACCCGCTAGGGTATGGAAACACCATATATTTT.

The J gene is TRBJ1-5, the V gene TRBV28; TRBD1 aligns across 9 bases. The V segment lost 6 bases and the J segment 4 bases; nucleotides outside the gene matches: 4. Germline CDR1 reads MDHEN; CDR2 reads SYDVKM. This CDR3 is 14 amino acids long. CDR3 DNA: TGTGCCAGCAGGGACAGGGGAAGGAATCAGCCCCAGCATTTT. Encoded protein: CASRDRGRNQPQHF.

In this sample, this clonotype turned up many times. The rearrangement joins TRBV28 to TRBJ1-2; D call uncertain. Germline V gene lookup returns CDR1 MDHEN and CDR2 SYDVKM. The V and J ends lost 7 bases and 4 bases respectively, with 13 bases between them. The CDR3 has 13 residues. The CDR3 here is CASNGHNGYGYTF. The CDR3 DNA reads as TGTGCCAGCAATGGGCACAACGGCTATGGCTACACCTTC.

Written as DNA, the CDR3 is TGCGCCAGCAGCCCAACTAGCGGGAGTTCCAATGAGCAGTTCTTC. It is translated as CASSPTSGSSNEQFF. V is TRBV4-1 and J is TRBJ2-1; 11 bases are a match to TRBD2. Germline-derived CDR1 and CDR2 are MGHRA and YSYEKL. CDR3 length: 15 residues. V shed 4 bases and J 6 bases; nucleotides not matched to a gene: 5.

This clonotype was seen repeatedly, ten times or more. The chain combines TRBV11-2 with TRBJ1-6; D is possibly TRBD1 (5 bases). Trimming removed 4 bases at V and 10 bases at J, with 17 bases between. Germline loops: CDR1 SGHAT, CDR2 FQNNGV. This CDR3 spans 15 amino acids. Here the CDR3 DNA reads TGTGCCAGCAGCTCCCGCCCCGGGACTTTCTCACCCCTCCACTTT. This codes for CASSSRPGTFSPLHF.

This clonotype showed up many times. The CDR3 spells CASSERASGRLQETQYF. The CDR3 DNA reads TGTGCCAGCAGTGAGCGGGCTAGCGGGCGACTCCAAGAGACCCAGTACTTC. The chain is built from TRBV2 and TRBJ2-5, with 8 bases that match TRBD2. The V gene end was trimmed by 3 bases and the J gene end by 1 base; junction bases not matched to a gene: 10. The germline V gene encodes CDR1 SNHLY and CDR2 FYNNEI. The CDR3 runs to 17 residues.

This clonotype came up many times. The gene calls are TRBV15 and TRBJ1-1; 8 nucleotides line up with TRBD1. The V gene's germline CDR1 is LNHNV and CDR2 YYDKDF (reference sequence). Unmatched junction bases numbered 8, after V lost 4 bases and J lost 4 bases. CDR3 size: 15 residues. The CDR3 DNA is TGTGCCACCAGCAACGACAGGGGACTTAGCACTGAAGCTTTCTTT. Translated, it gives CATSNDRGLSTEAFF.

This clonotype was seen a handful of times. The V call is TRBV7-3, the J call TRBJ2-3; D is perhaps TRBD1 or TRBD2 (7 bases each). CDR3 length: 16 residues. Germline V gives CDR1 SGHTA, CDR2 FQGTGA. V was trimmed by 5 bases and J by 1 base, leaving 16 bases between them. Written as DNA, the CDR3 is TGTGCCAGCAGCAGCAGGGGGGGCGGAGGCACAGATACGCAGTATTTT. It encodes CASSSRGGGGTDTQYF.

V gene TRBV18 combines with J gene TRBJ1-1; tentative D call: TRBD1 (6 bases). The CDR3 has 15 residues. CDR1 is KGHSH, CDR2 LQKENI, per germline. V lost 3 bases to trimming and J lost 1 base, with 12 bases between them. In DNA, the CDR3 is TGTGCCAGCTCACCTCAGGACAGACCGAACACTGAAGCTTTCTTT. Its protein is CASSPQDRPNTEAFF.

The table lists this clonotype with many counts. This chain links TRBV19 with TRBJ1-4, with D perhaps TRBD1 (6 bases). Trimming cost V 4 bases and J 8 bases, with 14 bases left between them. Germline V gives CDR1 LNHDA, CDR2 SQIVND (reference sequence). CDR3 length: 14 residues. The DNA for the CDR3 is TGTGCCAGTAGTACCCGACAGGCAACGGAAAAACTGTTTTTT. It is translated as CASSTRQATEKLFF.

This clonotype was observed at least ten times. The chain joins TRBV19 to TRBJ1-2, with D possibly being TRBD1 (5 bases). The germline CDR1 and CDR2 sequences are LNHDA and SQIVND (reference sequence). V was clipped by 5 bases and J by 4 bases, with 11 bases between them. The CDR3 consists of 13 residues. CDR3 in DNA: TGTGCCAGTAGTGAGGACACCAGCTATGGCTACACCTTC. It translates to CASSEDTSYGYTF.

The gene calls are TRBV27 and TRBJ2-7, with 13 bases identical to TRBD2. V was clipped by 2 bases and J by 0 bases; unmatched bases: 1. CDR1 and CDR2 from the germline V gene are MNHEY and SMNVEV (reference sequence). This CDR3 spans 16 amino acids. CDR3 nucleotide sequence: TGTGCCAGCAGTTTAACTAGCGGGAGGGGCTCCTACGAGCAGTACTTC. Translation gives CASSLTSGRGSYEQYF.

This clonotype was detected many times. The chain recombines TRBV10-3 with TRBJ1-2; possibly TRBD1 for D (5 bases). The length of the CDR3 is 14 residues. V was cut by 6 bases and J by 8 bases, with 19 bases left in between. Germline V gene data show CDR1 as ENHRY and CDR2 as SYGVKD. In DNA form, the CDR3 reads TGTGCCATCAGCCCTAGGACACCCTCATCAGGCTACACCTTC. Residues: CAISPRTPSSGYTF.

The J gene is TRBJ2-1, the V gene TRBV3-1; maybe TRBD2 (6 bases). Germline CDR1 and CDR2: LGHDT and YNNKEL (reference sequence). V gave up 0 bases and J gave up 10 bases, with 13 bases separating them. The CDR3 runs 14 residues. CDR3 bases: TGTGCCAGCAGCCAAGATTTAGCGGTTCTCGAGCAGTTCTTC. Protein sequence: CASSQDLAVLEQFF.

This rearrangement joins TRBV29-1 to TRBJ2-1; D unclear. The germline V and J ends were trimmed by 7 bases and 1 base, with 11 bases remaining between them. The CDR3 length is 13 residues. Per germline, CDR1 SQVTM and CDR2 ANQGSEA. CDR3 in amino acids: CSESTSSYNEQFF. CDR3 in DNA: TGCAGCGAAAGCACGAGTTCCTACAATGAGCAGTTCTTC.

This clonotype showed up just a few times. The chain couples TRBV5-1 to TRBJ2-5, with TRBD1 identical over 7 bases. Trimming took 0 bases from V and 4 from J; bases not matched to a gene: 6. This CDR3 comprises 15 residues. Germline lookup yields CDR1 SGHRS and CDR2 YFSETQ. The CDR3: CASSLDRGQGETQYF. The CDR3, as DNA: TGCGCCAGCAGCTTGGACAGGGGCCAAGGAGAGACCCAGTACTTC.

The V and J genes are TRBV19 and TRBJ1-6; D call uncertain. The CDR3 sequence is 13 residues long. The germline V and J ends were trimmed by 3 bases and 9 bases, with 9 bases remaining between them. Germline assignment: CDR1 LNHDA and CDR2 SQIVND (reference sequence). In DNA form, the CDR3 reads TGTGCCAGTAGTATTGGGCTGCTTTCACCCCTCCACTTT. It is translated as CASSIGLLSPLHF. The full variable domain, completed using reference TRBV19 and TRBJ1-6, is DGGITQSPKYLFRKEGQNVTLSCEQNLNHDAMYWYRQDPGQGLRLIYYSQIVNDFQKGDIAEGYSVSREKKESFPLTVTSAQKNPTAFYLCASSIGLLSPLHFGNGTRLTVT.

This clonotype appeared many times. The chain employs TRBV10-3 and TRBJ1-2; 7 bases match TRBD1. This CDR3 spans 12 amino acids. Germline CDR1 is ENHRY and CDR2 is SYGVKD. After removal of 7 bases from V and 7 bases from J, the junction contained 6 bases not matched to a gene. The CDR3 bases are TGTGCCATCATCCGACAGGGCGGTGGCTACACCTTC. Translated: CAIIRQGGGYTF.

Details on this clonotype: This may arise from a read error, as a much more abundant clone is one base away. The chain is built from TRBV14 and TRBJ1-4, with a tentative D call TRBD1 (5 bases). The CDR3 is 14 amino acids. The V and J ends lost 3 bases and 8 bases respectively, with 13 bases between them. Germline assignment: CDR1 SGHDN and CDR2 FVKESK. The CDR3 protein is CASSQTLGREKLFF. The CDR3 DNA follows: TGTGCCAGCAGCCAGACTTTGGGGCGAGAAAAACTGTTTTTT.